The 18 T cell receptor beta chains below were found in one sample sequenced in a study of Ad26.COV2.S vaccination and SARS-CoV-2 variants. Method: immunoSEQ multiplex PCR; TCRdb's copy keeps in-frame clones and lacks some. The table records around 300,000 clones, about 88% of them present only once. The treatment is: some 19 received Ad26.COV2.S at low or high dose, single or two shots; roughly 5 received placebo; per-sample allocation not given. Collection of samples fell on day 63 after the first vaccine or placebo injection. The source material was peripheral blood, sampled in a trial of Ad26.COV2.S vaccine versus placebo. The receptors were gathered from a person between 18 and 65 years old who received the Ad26.COV2.S COVID-19 vaccine or a placebo.

V is TRBV29-1 and J is TRBJ1-1; D might be TRBD1 (5 bases). The CDR3 consists of 13 residues. The germline V gene encodes CDR1 SQVTM and CDR2 ANQGSEA. V was shortened by 3 bases and J by 4 bases, with 12 bases between the two germline ends. The CDR3 DNA reads TGCAGCGTTGAGTCCTTGGGGGGCACTGAAGCTTTCTTT. It encodes CSVESLGGTEAFF.

The genes are TRBV4-2 and TRBJ2-5; the match to TRBD1 covers 7 bases. The CDR3 covers 15 residues. V gave up 0 bases and J gave up 4 bases; unmatched junction bases: 5. Germline assignment: CDR1 LGHNA and CDR2 YNFKEQ. Here the CDR3 DNA reads TGTGCCAGCAGCCAAGATAATGACAGGGCAGAGACCCAGTACTTC. Amino acids: CASSQDNDRAETQYF.

V and J are TRBV20-1 and TRBJ2-7; D unclear. V lost 7 bases, J lost 0 bases, and 7 bases lay in between. This CDR3 has 11 amino acids. Germline V gene lookup returns CDR1 DFQATT and CDR2 SNEGSKA (reference sequence). The CDR3: CSVPFSYEQYF. The CDR3 DNA is TGCAGTGTTCCCTTCTCCTACGAGCAGTACTTC.

The CDR3 loop is CASSFEGGYNEKLFF. CDR3 nucleotides: TGTGCCAGCAGTTTTGAGGGGGGATATAATGAAAAACTGTTTTTT. This chain connects TRBV28 to TRBJ1-4; a weak D match, TRBD1 (6 bases). The CDR3 runs to 15 residues. Trimming cost V 3 bases and J 4 bases, with 12 bases left between them. CDR1 is MDHEN and CDR2 is SYDVKM in the germline V gene.

The chain links TRBV25-1 to TRBJ2-3; no definite D call. CDR3 length: 15 residues. Trimming removed 7 bases from V and 0 bases from J, with 14 bases in between. The germline V gene has CDR1 MGHDK and CDR2 SYGVNS. The CDR3 nucleotides are TGTGCCAGCACAAGATCGGGTTCTAGCACAGATACGCAGTATTTT. This gives the protein CASTRSGSSTDTQYF. The full variable domain, with the rest looked up from reference TRBV25-1 and TRBJ2-3, is EADIYQTPRYLVIGTGKKITLECSQTMGHDKMYWYQQDPGMELHLIHYSYGVNSTEKGDLSSESTVSRIRTEHFPLTLESARPSHTSQYLCASTRSGSSTDTQYFGPGTRLTVL.

The chain has TRBV29-1 and TRBJ1-1, with a weak D call TRBD1 (5 bases). The V end was cut by 2 bases, the J end by 5 bases, with 15 bases between. There are 14 residues in the CDR3. Germline V CDR1 and CDR2: SQVTM, ANQGSEA. The CDR3 DNA follows: TGCAGCGTTGAATCCCGGACCGAGGGGACTGAAGCTTTCTTT. Translation gives CSVESRTEGTEAFF.

This clone was counted between two and nine times. The chain employs TRBV10-3 and TRBJ1-2, with TRBD1 as a possible D gene (5 bases). This CDR3 is built from 14 residues. Germline V CDR1 and CDR2: ENHRY, SYGVKD. Trimming left V 4 bases short and J 3 bases short, with 12 bases between. The CDR3 sequence is CAISARGTDYGYTF. The DNA for the CDR3 is TGTGCCATCAGTGCTAGGGGCACGGACTATGGCTACACCTTC.

The chain couples TRBV5-1 to TRBJ2-3, with TRBD1 identical over 9 bases. Trimming removed 4 bases from V and 1 base from J; junction bases left unmatched: 7. There are 16 residues in the CDR3. Per germline, CDR1 SGHRS and CDR2 YFSETQ. The CDR3 here is CASSARTGEGTDTQYF. As DNA, the CDR3 is TGCGCCAGCAGCGCCCGGACAGGGGAGGGCACAGATACGCAGTATTTT.

The V call is TRBV9, the J call TRBJ2-5, with 7 bases fitting TRBD2. V shed 1 base, J shed 2 bases, and the junction held 5 bases outside the gene matches. The CDR3 totals 15 residues. CDR1 is SGDLS, CDR2 YYNGEE, per germline. CDR3 coding DNA: TGTGCCAGCAGCGTAATGACGGGGGGACAAGAGACCCAGTACTTC. Translating gives CASSVMTGGQETQYF. Looking up the rest from reference TRBV9 and TRBJ2-5 gives the full variable domain: DSGVTQTPKHLITATGQRVTLRCSPRSGDLSVYWYQQSLDQGLQFLIQYYNGEERAKGNILERFSAQQFPDLHSELNLSSLELGDSALYFCASSVMTGGQETQYFGPGTRLLVL.

The gene calls are TRBV7-3 and TRBJ2-7; 7 bases agree with TRBD1. This CDR3 spans 14 amino acids. Trimming removed 5 bases from V and 3 bases from J; junction bases left unmatched: 7. Germline values: CDR1 SGHTA, CDR2 FQGTGA. The CDR3 DNA reads as TGTGCCAGCAGCCCCTTGGGACAGAACTACGAGCAGTACTTC. Translating gives CASSPLGQNYEQYF.

This chain uses TRBV5-1 with TRBJ1-4, with D possibly TRBD1 on 5 matching bases. Germline V gene lookup returns CDR1 SGHRS and CDR2 YFSETQ. The CDR3 runs to 14 residues. The V and J ends lost 4 bases and 4 bases respectively, with 11 bases between them. As DNA, the CDR3 is TGCGCCAGCAGCCAGCAGGGTTATAATGAAAAACTGTTTTTT. As protein: CASSQQGYNEKLFF. Full variable domain (missing parts from reference TRBV5-1 and TRBJ1-4): KAGVTQTPRYLIKTRGQQVTLSCSPISGHRSVSWYQQTPGQGLQFLFEYFSETQRNKGNFPGRFSGRQFSNSRSEMNVSTLELGDSALYLCASSQQGYNEKLFFGSGTQLSVL.

CDR3 in DNA: TGTGCCAGCAGCCAAGAAGAGGGGATTCCGGAGACCCAGTACTTC. It yields the protein CASSQEEGIPETQYF. The V and J genes are TRBV14 and TRBJ2-5, with D perhaps TRBD1 or TRBD2 (5 bases each). Germline V gene data show CDR1 as SGHDN and CDR2 as FVKESK. V was clipped by 0 bases and J by 5 bases, with 13 bases between them. CDR3 size: 15 residues. Full variable domain (remainder filled in from reference TRBV14 and TRBJ2-5): EAGVTQFPSHSVIEKGQTVTLRCDPISGHDNLYWYRRVMGKEIKFLLHFVKESKQDESGMPNNRFLAERTGGTYSTLKVQPAELEDSGVYFCASSQEEGIPETQYFGPGTRLLVL.

The chain combines TRBV28 with TRBJ1-2; D not resolved. The germline V gene has CDR1 MDHEN and CDR2 SYDVKM. This CDR3 spans 14 amino acids. V shed 5 bases and J shed 5 bases, with 15 bases lying between them. The DNA of the CDR3 is TGTGCCAGCAGTCCGGACCTGGTTGGGTATGGCTACACCTTC. Translated: CASSPDLVGYGYTF.

J is TRBJ2-1 and V is TRBV15; D uncertain. Trimming cost V 6 bases and J 7 bases, with 13 bases left between them. CDR3 length: 13 residues. Germline CDR1 LNHNV, CDR2 YYDKDF (reference sequence). The CDR3 loop is CATSLYGGNEQFF. The CDR3 DNA reads as TGTGCCACCAGTTTGTATGGCGGAAATGAGCAGTTCTTC. Together with reference TRBV15 and TRBJ2-1, the CDR3 gives the full variable domain: DAMVIQNPRYQVTQFGKPVTLSCSQTLNHNVMYWYQQKSSQAPKLLFHYYDKDFNNEADTPDNFQSRRPNTSFCFLDIRSPGLGDTAMYLCATSLYGGNEQFFGPGTRLTVL.

V and J are TRBV4-3 and TRBJ2-1; D remains ambiguous. V shed 2 bases and J shed 12 bases, with 20 bases lying between them. The germline gives CDR1 LGHNA, CDR2 YSLEER. This CDR3 has 15 amino acids. Here the CDR3 DNA reads TGCGCCAGCAGCCAATACTTACAGTCCGAGTATAGGCAGTTCTTC. Translation: CASSQYLQSEYRQFF.

V usage is TRBV5-5 and J usage is TRBJ2-3, with D uncertain. The CDR3 has 12 residues. V shed 3 bases and J shed 5 bases, with 7 bases lying between them. Germline lookup yields CDR1 SGHKS and CDR2 YYEKEE (reference sequence). This CDR3 is CASSSERDTQYF. The DNA of the CDR3 is TGTGCCAGCAGCTCTGAGAGAGATACGCAGTATTTT.

The V call is TRBV4-3, the J call TRBJ2-7, with D uncertain. V was cut by 0 bases and J by 2 bases, with 11 bases left in between. Per the germline V gene, CDR1 is LGHNA and CDR2 is YSLEER. This CDR3 contains 15 residues. CDR3 in amino acids: CASSQDRTLAYEQYF. The CDR3 DNA is TGCGCCAGCAGCCAAGATCGGACGTTAGCCTACGAGCAGTACTTC.

Here the CDR3 DNA reads TGTGCCAGCAGCCTCACAGGGGAGAGCGGGGAGCTGTTTTTT. It yields the protein CASSLTGESGELFF. The chain uses TRBV7-3 and TRBJ2-2; 7 bases match TRBD1. The ends lost 5 bases at V and 7 bases at J; junction bases unmatched: 7. The germline gives CDR1 SGHTA, CDR2 FQGTGA. The CDR3 extends over 14 amino acids.